The 4 T cell receptor beta chains presented below share a single source sample, sequenced in a study of T cells in tumors and immune-related adverse events. Sequencing used immunoSEQ multiplex PCR; TCRdb keeps in-frame clones, though not all of them. The sample lists about 22,000 clones, under 95% seen once, with 1.3% in the top ten. The sequencing here drew on lymph node tissue, taken from a patient treated with anti-PD-1 therapy. The receptors come from a female donor with metastatic renal cell carcinoma.

The chain carries TRBV27 and TRBJ1-1; 11 bases fit TRBD1. The V segment lost 6 bases and the J segment 7 bases; nucleotides outside the gene matches: 16. The CDR3 consists of 17 residues. The V gene's germline CDR1 is MNHEY and CDR2 SMNVEV (reference sequence). The CDR3 here is CASRGMIGTGGEIEAFF. The CDR3 DNA follows: TGTGCCAGCAGGGGGATGATCGGGACAGGGGGGGAAATTGAAGCTTTCTTT.

V is TRBV6-6 and J is TRBJ1-3, with a possible D match to TRBD1 (5 bases). The CDR3 length is 16 residues. Germline loops: CDR1 MNHNY, CDR2 SVGAGI (reference sequence). With 5 bases removed from V and 0 bases from J, the gap between germline ends came to 14 bases. The CDR3 spells CASSPTVGLSGNTIYF. CDR3 bases: TGTGCCAGCAGTCCTACAGTGGGGCTCTCTGGAAACACCATATATTTT.

The rearrangement uses TRBV2 and TRBJ2-2; D is perhaps TRBD2 (6 bases). Germline assignment: CDR1 SNHLY and CDR2 FYNNEI. Trimming took off 7 bases at V and 5 bases at J, with 17 bases between the two ends. CDR3 length: 15 residues. The CDR3 protein is CASTVGGIGTGELFF. The CDR3 nucleotides are TGTGCCAGCACGGTCGGCGGGATAGGGACCGGGGAGCTGTTTTTT. The variable domain in full, completed from reference TRBV2 and TRBJ2-2, reads EPEVTQTPSHQVTQMGQEVILRCVPISNHLYFYWYRQILGQKVEFLVSFYNNEISEKSEIFDDQFSVERPDGSNFTLKIRSTKLEDSAMYFCASTVGGIGTGELFFGEGSRLTVL.

In regard to this clone: Different DNA sequences within this sample yield the same CDR3. The chain has TRBV6-5 and TRBJ2-3; D not certain. The CDR3 spans 13 residues. Looked up from germline, CDR1 is MNHEY and CDR2 is SVGAGI. Trimming cost V 6 bases and J 12 bases, with 19 bases left between them. The CDR3 coding sequence is TGTGCCAGCAGCCCCTCACTTGGGGTGGCACAGTATTTT. Residues: CASSPSLGVAQYF.